These T cell receptor beta chains were read from a single sample in a study of CD8+ T cells in alopecia areata. Sequencing used immunoSEQ multiplex PCR; TCRdb keeps in-frame clones, though not all of them. Among some 150,000 clones listed, 62% were seen once. Sequencing was performed on CD8+ T cells sorted from blood. These TCRs come from a human donor in good health. CDR3s include the opening cysteine and the closing phenylalanine or tryptophan. The D gene is left open where the match is weak. Size is stated for part of the rows, as once, few or many counts, or as a class when the clone is expanded.

V	size	J	D	DNA	CDR3
TRBV11-2	NA	TRBJ2-7	NA	TGTGCCAGCAGCTTAGTATCTGACAGCTCCTACGAGCAGTACTTC	CASSLVSDSSYEQYF
TRBV19	NA	TRBJ2-7	NA	TGTGCCAGTAGTATATCGGCGACCGACTCCAACGAGCAGTACTTC	CASSISATDSNEQYF
TRBV29-1	NA	TRBJ1-2	NA	TGCAGCGTTGAAAGTCTTTTCGGCTACACCTTC	CSVESLFGYTF
TRBV14	NA	TRBJ2-5	TRBD1	TGTGCCAGCAGCCTCCACAGGGGAGTAAGTGAGACCCAGTACTTC	CASSLHRGVSETQYF
TRBV28	NA	TRBJ1-1	TRBD1	TGTGCCAGCAGTCCGGACAGGGGCACTGAAGCTTTCTTT	CASSPDRGTEAFF
TRBV29-1	few	TRBJ2-1	NA	TGCAGCGTGAGTGGGGGAGATAAACACAATGAGCAGTTCTTC	CSVSGGDKHNEQFF
TRBV4-2	once	TRBJ2-7	NA	TGTGCCAGCAGCCAAGATGCCCCGGACTTGATTTCCTACGAGCAGTACTTC	CASSQDAPDLISYEQYF
TRBV30	NA	TRBJ2-7	NA	TGTGCCTGGAGTACCCCGATAACCTACGAGCAGTACTTC	CAWSTPITYEQYF
TRBV29-1	few	TRBJ2-7	TRBD1	TGCAGCGTTGTTCAGGGGGCGACCTACGAGCAGTACTTC	CSVVQGATYEQYF
TRBV29-1	NA	TRBJ2-1	TRBD2	TGCAGCGTGGACGAGCGGGAGAGGGGCTACAATGAGCAGTTCTTC	CSVDERERGYNEQFF
TRBV28	NA	TRBJ2-1	NA	TGTGCCAGCAGCTCCCGTGGGGCAGGGCACAATGAGCAGTTCTTC	CASSSRGAGHNEQFF
TRBV4-2	NA	TRBJ2-7	NA	TGTGCCAGCAGCGGTACCTTCCCCGAGCAGTACTTC	CASSGTFPEQYF
TRBV15	NA	TRBJ2-1	NA	TGTGCCACCAGCAGAGGTTCGGGAGTTTCCTACAATGAGCAGTTCTTC	CATSRGSGVSYNEQFF
TRBV11-2	NA	TRBJ1-2	TRBD1	TGTGCCAGCAGCTTTCCCAAAAGACAGGGAAGACGAGGTGGCTACACCTTC	CASSFPKRQGRRGGYTF
TRBV23-1	NA	TRBJ2-1	TRBD1	TGCGCCAGCACCCCCCGACAGGGTGAGCAGTTCTTC	CASTPRQGEQFF
TRBV28	NA	TRBJ2-5	NA	TGTGCCAGCAGTTTTACTAGCCCCCTCGAGACCCAGTACTTC	CASSFTSPLETQYF
TRBV10-1	few	TRBJ2-3	TRBD2	TGCGCCAGCAGTCCCGGGACTAGCGACACAGATACGCAGTATTTT	CASSPGTSDTDTQYF
TRBV9	NA	TRBJ2-1	TRBD2	TGTGCCAGCAGCGGGGGCGGGACTAGCGGGAGAAGGTACAATGAGCAGTTCTTC	CASSGGGTSGRRYNEQFF
TRBV5-6	NA	TRBJ2-7	TRBD2	TGTGCCAGCACCGCCGGGACTAGCGGGAGAGGGGTCGAGCAGTACTTC	CASTAGTSGRGVEQYF
TRBV29-1	once	TRBJ2-2	TRBD1	TGCAGCGTGATCAAACAGGGGAACGGGGAGCTGTTTTTT	CSVIKQGNGELFF
TRBV15	few	TRBJ1-5	TRBD1	TGTGCCACCAGCAGAGGGACAGGGGCCAATCAGCCCCAGCATTTT	CATSRGTGANQPQHF
TRBV20-1	NA	TRBJ1-2	TRBD1	TGCAGTGCCAGACAGGGAGGAGGCTACACCTTC	CSARQGGGYTF
TRBV29-1	NA	TRBJ2-7	TRBD2	TGCAGCGCAAAACTAGCGGGGGCGTACGAGCAGTACTTC	CSAKLAGAYEQYF
TRBV7-8	NA	TRBJ2-7	NA	TGTGCCAGCAGCCCCTCCTACGAGCAGTACTTC	CASSPSYEQYF
TRBV2	NA	TRBJ1-2	NA	TGTGCCAGCTACAGTATTGGGGACGGGAAGGAGAATGGCTACACCTTC	CASYSIGDGKENGYTF
TRBV2	NA	TRBJ2-1	TRBD2	TGTGCCAGCAGGGAGACTAGCGGGACTAGATACAATGAGCAGTTCTTC	CASRETSGTRYNEQFF
TRBV14	few	TRBJ1-2	NA	TGTGCCAGCAGCCAAGTCGGGGTTGATTATGGCTACACCTTC	CASSQVGVDYGYTF
TRBV29-1	NA	TRBJ2-6	NA	TGCAGCGTTGAAGATCGGGGTACCCACTCTGGGGCCAACGTCCTGACTTTC	CSVEDRGTHSGANVLTF
TRBV5-1	NA	TRBJ2-3	NA	TGCGCCAGCAGTATGACGGGAGCAGCGGATACGCAGTATTTT	CASSMTGAADTQYF
TRBV27	NA	TRBJ2-1	TRBD2	TGTGCCAGCACCGGGACTAGCGGGACCGATGAGCAGTTCTTC	CASTGTSGTDEQFF
TRBV6-6	NA	TRBJ2-7	TRBD2	TGTGCCAGCAAAGGACTAGCGGGAGCGGCCTACGAGCAGTACTTC	CASKGLAGAAYEQYF
TRBV7-9	few	TRBJ1-3	NA	TGTGCCAGCAGCTTGCAGTCTGGAAACACCATATATTTT	CASSLQSGNTIYF
TRBV7-4	NA	TRBJ2-7	NA	TGTGCCAGCAGCTTAGCTCGGCCACTCCGGGGCTACGAGCAGTACTTC	CASSLARPLRGYEQYF
TRBV7-9	few	TRBJ1-5	NA	TGTGCCAGCAGCTTAGGAGGTGGGCAGCCCCAGCATTTT	CASSLGGGQPQHF
TRBV4-1	NA	TRBJ2-7	TRBD1	TGCGCCAGCAGCCAAGCCACAGGGGTCAGCCACGAGCAGTACTTC	CASSQATGVSHEQYF
TRBV29-1	few	TRBJ1-1	NA	TGCAGCGTTGAAGAGGGGGCGACTGAAGCTTTCTTT	CSVEEGATEAFF
TRBV2	NA	TRBJ2-3	TRBD2	TGTGCCAGCAGTGAAGCGGGGACTAGCGGCACAGATACGCAGTATTTT	CASSEAGTSGTDTQYF
TRBV5-6	few	TRBJ2-7	NA	TGTGCCAGCAGCTTGGTGAAGGGAACCTACGAGCAGTACTTC	CASSLVKGTYEQYF
TRBV14	NA	TRBJ1-1	TRBD1	TGTGCCAGCAGCCACTCCCCGGAGGACAGGGGTTTAAACACTGAAGCTTTCTTT	CASSHSPEDRGLNTEAFF
TRBV30	NA	TRBJ2-3	NA	TGTGCCTGGGACGGGGCCGGAGATACGCAGTATTTT	CAWDGAGDTQYF
TRBV4-2	few	TRBJ2-2	NA	TGTGCCAGCAGCCAAGAAGGGGGAGGGCAGCCCGGGGAGCTGTTTTTT	CASSQEGGGQPGELFF